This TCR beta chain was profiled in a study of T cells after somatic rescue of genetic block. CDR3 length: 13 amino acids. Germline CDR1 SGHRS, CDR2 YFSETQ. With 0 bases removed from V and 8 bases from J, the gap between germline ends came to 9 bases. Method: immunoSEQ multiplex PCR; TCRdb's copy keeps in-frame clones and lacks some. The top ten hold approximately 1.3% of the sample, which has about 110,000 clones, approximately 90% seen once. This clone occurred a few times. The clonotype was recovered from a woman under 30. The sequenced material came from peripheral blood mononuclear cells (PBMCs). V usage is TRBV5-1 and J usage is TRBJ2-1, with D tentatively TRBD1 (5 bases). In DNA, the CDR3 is TGCGCCAGCAGCTTGGGAGACAGTTATGAGCAGTTCTTC. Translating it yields CASSLGDSYEQFF.